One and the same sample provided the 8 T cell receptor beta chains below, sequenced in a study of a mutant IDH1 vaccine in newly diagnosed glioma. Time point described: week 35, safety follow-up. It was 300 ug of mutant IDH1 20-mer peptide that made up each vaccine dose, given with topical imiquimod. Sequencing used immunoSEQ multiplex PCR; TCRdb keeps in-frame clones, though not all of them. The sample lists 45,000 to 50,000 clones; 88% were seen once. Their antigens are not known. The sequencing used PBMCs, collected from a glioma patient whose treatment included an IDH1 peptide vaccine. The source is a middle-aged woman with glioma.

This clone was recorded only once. The CDR3: CASSIGQSQYNEQFF. In nucleotides, the CDR3 is TGCGCCAGCAGCATCGGACAGAGTCAGTACAATGAGCAGTTCTTC. The V and J genes are TRBV5-1 and TRBJ2-1; TRBD1 is a possible D gene (6 bases). Germline V lookup: CDR1 SGHRS, CDR2 YFSETQ. The CDR3 consists of 15 residues. Trimming stripped 4 bases from V and 4 bases from J, with 15 bases between.

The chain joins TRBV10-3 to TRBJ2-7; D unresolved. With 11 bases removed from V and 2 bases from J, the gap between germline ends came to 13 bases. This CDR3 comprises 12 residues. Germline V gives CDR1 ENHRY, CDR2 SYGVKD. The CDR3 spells CASGASPYEQYF. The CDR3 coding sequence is TGTGCCTCTGGAGCGTCCCCCTACGAGCAGTACTTC.

The CDR3 DNA reads as TGTGCCAGCAGCTTATACCGGACTGCTGGGGCCAACGTCCTGACTTTC. It yields the protein CASSLYRTAGANVLTF. The chain employs TRBV7-9 and TRBJ2-6, with D possibly matching TRBD2 (5 bases). This CDR3 contains 16 residues. With 2 bases removed from V and 2 bases from J, the gap between germline ends came to 10 bases. Germline assignment: CDR1 SEHNR and CDR2 FQNEAQ (reference sequence).

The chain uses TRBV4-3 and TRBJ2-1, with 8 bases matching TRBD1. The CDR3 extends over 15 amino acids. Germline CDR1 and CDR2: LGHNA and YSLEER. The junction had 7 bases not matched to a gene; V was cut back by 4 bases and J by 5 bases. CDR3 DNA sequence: TGCGCCAGCAGCCCCAGGGACAGGTCCAACAATGAGCAGTTCTTC. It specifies CASSPRDRSNNEQFF.

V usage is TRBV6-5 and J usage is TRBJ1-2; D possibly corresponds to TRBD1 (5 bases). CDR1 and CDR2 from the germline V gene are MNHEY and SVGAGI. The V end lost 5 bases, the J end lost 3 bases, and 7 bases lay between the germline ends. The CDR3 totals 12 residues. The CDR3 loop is CASSPGDYGYTF. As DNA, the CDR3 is TGTGCCAGCAGTCCGGGGGACTATGGCTACACCTTC.

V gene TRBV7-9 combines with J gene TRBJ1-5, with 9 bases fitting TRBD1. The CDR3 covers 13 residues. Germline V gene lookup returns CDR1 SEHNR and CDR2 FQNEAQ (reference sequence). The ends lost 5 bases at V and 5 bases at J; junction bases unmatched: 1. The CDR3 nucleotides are TGTGCCAGCAGCCGGACAGGGGATCAGCCCCAGCATTTT. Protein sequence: CASSRTGDQPQHF.

The CDR3 coding sequence is TGTGCCAGCAGCTGGGCTCGGGACATTACCTACGAGCAGTACTTC. It yields the protein CASSWARDITYEQYF. The V and J genes are TRBV5-8 and TRBJ2-7; D possibly corresponds to TRBD1 (6 bases). CDR1 is SGHTS, CDR2 YDEGEE, per germline. V lost 3 bases and J 2 bases, leaving 15 bases between the germline ends. This CDR3 comprises 15 residues. Filled out from reference TRBV5-8 and TRBJ2-7, the complete variable domain reads EAGVTQSPTHLIKTRGQQATLRCSPISGHTSVYWYQQALGLGLQFLLWYDEGEERNRGNFPPRFSGRQFPNYSSELNVNALELEDSALYLCASSWARDITYEQYFGPGTRLTVT.

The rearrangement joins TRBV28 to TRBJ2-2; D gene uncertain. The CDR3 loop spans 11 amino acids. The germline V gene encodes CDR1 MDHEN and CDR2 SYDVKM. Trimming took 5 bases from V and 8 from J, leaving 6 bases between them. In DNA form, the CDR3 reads TGTGCCAGCAGTCAGAAGGGGGAGCTGTTTTTT. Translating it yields CASSQKGELFF.